A selection of T cell receptor beta chains follows, all from one sample in a study of blood T cell repertoires in COVID-19. Measured with immunoSEQ multiplex PCR; TCRdb has only the in-frame clones, and not every one. Altogether some 530,000 clones are present, less than 90% being singletons, with the ten largest covering approximately 8%. The sequenced sample consisted of PBMCs or T cells enriched from blood (not recorded which). Every receptor here comes from a woman in her sixties who had recovered from COVID-19. Each CDR3 is given with its conserved first and last residue. A D gene is named only where the DNA matches it firmly. The listing skips clone size in some rows; elsewhere it reads once, few, many or a size class.

d_call j_call v_call clone_size cdr3_aa cdr3_nt
TRBD1 TRBJ1-6 TRBV11-2 . CASSSAKGGTGNSPLHF TGTGCCAGCAGCTCAGCAAAGGGCGGGACAGGGAATTCACCCCTCCACTTT
TRBD1 TRBJ1-2 TRBV10-3 . CAISASTGKAYGYTF TGTGCCATCAGTGCCTCGACAGGGAAGGCCTATGGCTACACCTTC
. TRBJ1-3 TRBV11-2 . CASSQAGTSSGNTIYF TGTGCCAGCAGCCAAGCGGGGACAAGCTCTGGAAACACCATATATTTT
TRBD1 TRBJ1-1 TRBV13 few CASSSTGGATEAFF TGTGCCAGCAGCTCCACAGGGGGCGCAACTGAAGCTTTCTTT
TRBD1 TRBJ2-3 TRBV2 . CASSGQGASTDTQYF TGTGCCAGCAGTGGACAGGGGGCCAGCACAGATACGCAGTATTTT
. TRBJ1-5 TRBV7-2 . CASSLISGNQPQHF TGTGCCAGCAGCTTAATCTCCGGGAATCAGCCCCAGCATTTT
TRBD2 TRBJ2-3 TRBV11-2 . CASSLDRWERGGTDTQYF TGTGCCAGCAGCTTAGATAGATGGGAGCGGGGGGGGACAGATACGCAGTATTTT
. TRBJ2-5 TRBV2 . CASSYRQGAGREETQYF TGTGCCAGCAGTTACCGCCAAGGGGCGGGGCGCGAAGAGACCCAGTACTTC
. TRBJ2-2 TRBV5-1 once CASSLVDYYTGELFF TGCGCCAGCAGCTTGGTGGACTACTACACCGGGGAGCTGTTTTTT
TRBD1 TRBJ2-7 TRBV6-5 . CASSLIQGDLGEQYF TGTGCCAGCAGTTTGATACAGGGGGACCTGGGCGAGCAGTACTTC
. TRBJ1-3 TRBV5-1 . CASSPGEAGNTIYF TGCGCCAGCAGCCCGGGGGAGGCTGGAAACACCATATATTTT
. TRBJ1-5 TRBV10-3 . CAISERGQPQHF TGTGCCATCAGTGAGCGGGGTCAGCCCCAGCATTTT
. TRBJ1-6 TRBV7-2 . CASSLASSYNSPLHF TGTGCCAGCAGCTTGGCCAGCTCCTATAATTCACCCCTCCACTTT
. TRBJ1-2 TRBV11-2 . CASSPQLETSYGYTF TGTGCCAGCAGCCCACAGCTCGAAACAAGCTATGGCTACACCTTC
TRBD2 TRBJ2-2 TRBV9 . CASSVAGGDTGELFF TGTGCCAGCAGCGTAGCGGGGGGGGACACCGGGGAGCTGTTTTTT
TRBD2 TRBJ2-2 TRBV9 . CASSVSGGKYTGELFF TGTGCCAGCAGTGTTAGCGGGGGGAAGTACACCGGGGAGCTGTTTTTT
TRBD1 TRBJ1-2 TRBV5-1 . CASREGQGTNYGYTF TGCGCCAGCAGAGAGGGACAGGGGACTAACTATGGCTACACCTTC
. TRBJ1-2 TRBV27 . CASSFGGDYGYTF TGTGCCAGCAGTTTCGGGGGAGACTATGGCTACACCTTC
. TRBJ1-2 TRBV29-1 . CSVEGGYGYTF TGCAGCGTTGAGGGAGGATATGGCTACACCTTC
. TRBJ1-5 TRBV3-1/TRBV3-2 . CASSQAGTTNQPQHF TGTGCCAGCAGCCAAGCCGGGACAACTAATCAGCCCCAGCATTTT
. TRBJ1-5 TRBV7-8 . CASSRYLLSGPINSNQPQHF TGTGCCAGCAGCCGTTACCTTCTTTCTGGGCCCATCAATAGCAATCAGCCCCAGCATTTT
. TRBJ2-1 TRBV5-1 . CASSLASFYNEQFF TGCGCCAGCAGCTTGGCTTCGTTCTACAATGAGCAGTTCTTC
. TRBJ1-1 TRBV12-3/TRBV12-4 . CASSSGVDRTAFF TGTGCCAGCAGTTCAGGGGTAGACAGGACGGCTTTCTTT
. TRBJ1-2 TRBV9 . CASTPLAPNYGYTF TGTGCCAGCACCCCGCTCGCGCCTAACTATGGCTACACCTTC
TRBD1 TRBJ1-1 TRBV9 . CASSARTGVEAFF TGTGCCAGCAGCGCCCGGACAGGAGTTGAAGCTTTCTTT
. TRBJ1-2 TRBV3-1/TRBV3-2 once CASSLRTAKGYTF TGTGCCAGCAGCCTCCGGACAGCCAAGGGCTACACCTTC
TRBD1 TRBJ2-2 TRBV3-1/TRBV3-2 . CASSQERAGTGVTGELFF TGTGCCAGCAGCCAAGAACGGGCCGGGACAGGAGTGACCGGGGAGCTGTTTTTT
TRBD1 TRBJ1-2 TRBV2 . CASIPNPGGYGYTF TGTGCCAGCATCCCAAACCCAGGGGGCTATGGCTACACCTTC
. TRBJ2-7 TRBV30 . CAWSGVRQGGEQYF TGTGCCTGGAGTGGGGTACGACAGGGAGGCGAGCAGTACTTC
TRBD1 TRBJ1-2 TRBV3-1/TRBV3-2 . CASSRGTANYGYTF TGTGCCAGCAGCCGCGGGACAGCTAACTATGGCTACACCTTC
TRBD2 TRBJ2-3 TRBV7-2 . CASTRPESGGHSSDTQYF TGTGCCAGCACCCGCCCAGAGAGCGGGGGCCATTCAAGCGATACGCAGTATTTT
. TRBJ2-7 TRBV18 . CASSPRAPTYEQYF TGTGCCAGCTCACCACGAGCACCCACCTACGAGCAGTACTTC
TRBD1 TRBJ1-2 TRBV5-6 . CASSTGTGTYGYTF TGTGCCAGCAGCACCGGGACAGGGACCTATGGCTACACCTTC
. TRBJ1-3 TRBV2 . CASSEARGRASSGNTIYF TGTGCCAGCAGTGAAGCGCGGGGCAGGGCCAGCTCTGGAAACACCATATATTTT
TRBD1 TRBJ1-1 TRBV5-1 once CASSLGQGALDTEAFF TGCGCCAGCAGCCTGGGACAGGGGGCTTTGGACACTGAAGCTTTCTTT
. TRBJ1-1 TRBV11-3 . CASSSPVTEAFF TGTGCCAGCAGCTCCCCTGTCACTGAAGCTTTCTTT
. TRBJ2-1 TRBV9 . CASSVDGGAGSEQFF TGTGCCAGCAGCGTAGACGGGGGAGCAGGGAGCGAGCAGTTCTTC
TRBD1 TRBJ2-2 TRBV11-3 . CASSLGGTGNTGELFF TGTGCCAGCAGCTTAGGCGGGACAGGGAACACCGGGGAGCTGTTTTTT
TRBD1 TRBJ1-5 TRBV28 . CASDRDLLAQHF TGTGCCAGCGACAGGGACCTCTTGGCCCAGCATTTT
TRBD1 TRBJ2-2 TRBV5-1 few CASSYGGTGWIGELFF TGCGCCAGCAGCTATGGCGGGACAGGGTGGATAGGGGAGCTGTTTTTT